The source of this TCR beta chain is a study of technical replicates of blood from several donors. The CDR3 has 14 amino acids. Germline lookup yields CDR1 MNHNS and CDR2 SASEGT. V lost 10 bases, J lost 2 bases, and 15 bases lay in between. A few counts support this clone. TCRdb's copy holds only in-frame clones and misses some; the assay was immunoSEQ multiplex PCR. The sample contains roughly 64,000 clones, around 88% of which appear only once. V gene TRBV6-1 combines with J gene TRBJ2-1; no clear D. This clonotype originated in a human donor in good health. Some clones in this sample may be carry-over from other donors' samples. The sequencing input was PBMCs. This chain's CDR3 is CATAADLTYNEQFF. The CDR3 DNA is TGTGCCACCGCGGCCGACTTGACCTACAATGAGCAGTTCTTC.